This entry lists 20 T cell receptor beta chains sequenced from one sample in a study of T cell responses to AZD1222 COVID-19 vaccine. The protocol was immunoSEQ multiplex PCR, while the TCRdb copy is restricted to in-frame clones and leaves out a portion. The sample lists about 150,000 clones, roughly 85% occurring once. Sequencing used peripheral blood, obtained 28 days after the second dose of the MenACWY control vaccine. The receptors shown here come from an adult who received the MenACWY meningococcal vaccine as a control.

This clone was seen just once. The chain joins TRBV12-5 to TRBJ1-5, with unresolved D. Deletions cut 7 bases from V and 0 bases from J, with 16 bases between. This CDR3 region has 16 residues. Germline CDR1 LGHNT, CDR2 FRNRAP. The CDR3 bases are TGTGCTAGTGCCCTGCCGGGCCTGGATAGCAATCAGCCCCAGCATTTT. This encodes CASALPGLDSNQPQHF.

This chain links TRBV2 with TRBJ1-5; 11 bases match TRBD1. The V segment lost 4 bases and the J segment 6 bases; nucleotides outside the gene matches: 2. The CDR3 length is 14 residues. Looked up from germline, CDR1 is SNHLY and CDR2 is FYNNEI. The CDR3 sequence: CASSGTGGVQPQHF. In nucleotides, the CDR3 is TGTGCCAGCAGTGGGACAGGGGGCGTTCAGCCCCAGCATTTT.

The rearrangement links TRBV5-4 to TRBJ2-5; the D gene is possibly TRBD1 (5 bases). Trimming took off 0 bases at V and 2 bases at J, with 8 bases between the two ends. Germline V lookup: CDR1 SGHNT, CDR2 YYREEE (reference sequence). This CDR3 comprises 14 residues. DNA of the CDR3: TGTGCCAGCAGCTTGGGGACACTACAAGAGACCCAGTACTTC. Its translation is CASSLGTLQETQYF.

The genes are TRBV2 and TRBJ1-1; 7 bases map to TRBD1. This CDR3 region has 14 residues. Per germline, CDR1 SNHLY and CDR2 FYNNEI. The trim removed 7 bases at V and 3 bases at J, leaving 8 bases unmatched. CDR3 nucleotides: TGTGCCAGCATCCAGGGGGGTTCGGACACTGAAGCTTTCTTT. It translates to CASIQGGSDTEAFF.

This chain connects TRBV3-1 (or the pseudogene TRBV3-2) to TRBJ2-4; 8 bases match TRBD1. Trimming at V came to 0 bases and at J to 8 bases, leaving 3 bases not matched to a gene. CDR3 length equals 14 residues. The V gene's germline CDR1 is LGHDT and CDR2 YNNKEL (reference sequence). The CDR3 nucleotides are TGTGCCAGCAGCCAAGACAGGGGGCGGGACATTCAGTACTTC. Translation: CASSQDRGRDIQYF.

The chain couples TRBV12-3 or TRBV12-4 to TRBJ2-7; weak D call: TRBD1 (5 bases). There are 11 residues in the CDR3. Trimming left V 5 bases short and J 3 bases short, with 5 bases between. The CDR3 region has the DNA TGTGCCAGCAGTCAGGGCTACGAGCAGTACGTC. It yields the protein CASSQGYEQYV.

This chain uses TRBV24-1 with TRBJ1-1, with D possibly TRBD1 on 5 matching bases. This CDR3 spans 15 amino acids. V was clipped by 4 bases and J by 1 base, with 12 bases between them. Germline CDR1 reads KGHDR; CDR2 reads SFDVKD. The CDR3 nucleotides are TGTGCCACCAGTGACCCCCAGGGCGGGAACACTGAAGCTTTCTTT. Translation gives CATSDPQGGNTEAFF.

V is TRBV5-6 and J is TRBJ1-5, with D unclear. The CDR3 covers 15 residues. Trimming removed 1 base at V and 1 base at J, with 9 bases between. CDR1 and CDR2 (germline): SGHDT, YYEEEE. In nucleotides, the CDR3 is TGTGCCAGCAGCTTGACACTGGGAAGCAATCAGCCCCAGCATTTT. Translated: CASSLTLGSNQPQHF.

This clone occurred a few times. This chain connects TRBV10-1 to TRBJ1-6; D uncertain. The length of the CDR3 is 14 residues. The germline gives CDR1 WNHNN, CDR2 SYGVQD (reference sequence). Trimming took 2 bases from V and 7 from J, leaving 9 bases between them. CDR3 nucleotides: TGCGCCAGCAGTGAGACTCCGGGGAATTCACCCCTCCACTTT. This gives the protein CASSETPGNSPLHF.

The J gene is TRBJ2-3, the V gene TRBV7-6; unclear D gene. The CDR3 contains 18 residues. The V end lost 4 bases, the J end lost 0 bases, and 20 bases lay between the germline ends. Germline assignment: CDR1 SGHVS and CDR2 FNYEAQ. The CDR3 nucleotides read TGTGCCAGCAGCTCGGACCCTCGACTCGGCACTAGCACAGATACGCAGTATTTT. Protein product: CASSSDPRLGTSTDTQYF.

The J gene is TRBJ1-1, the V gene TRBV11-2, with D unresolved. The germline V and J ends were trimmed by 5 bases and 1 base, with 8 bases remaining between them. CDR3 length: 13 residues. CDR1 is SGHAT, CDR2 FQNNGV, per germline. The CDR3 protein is CASSQNWNTEAFF. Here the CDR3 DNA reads TGTGCCAGCAGCCAAAATTGGAACACTGAAGCTTTCTTT.

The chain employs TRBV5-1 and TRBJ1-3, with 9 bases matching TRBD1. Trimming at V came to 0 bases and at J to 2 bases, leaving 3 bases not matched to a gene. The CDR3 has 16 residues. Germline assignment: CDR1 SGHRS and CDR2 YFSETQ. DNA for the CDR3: TGCGCCAGCAGCTTGGAAGGGACAGGGCCTGGAAACACCATATATTTT. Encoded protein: CASSLEGTGPGNTIYF. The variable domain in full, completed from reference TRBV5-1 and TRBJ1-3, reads KAGVTQTPRYLIKTRGQQVTLSCSPISGHRSVSWYQQTPGQGLQFLFEYFSETQRNKGNFPGRFSGRQFSNSRSEMNVSTLELGDSALYLCASSLEGTGPGNTIYFGEGSWLTVV.

The DNA for the CDR3 is TGTGCCAGCAGCCCGACAGGAAACTCCTACGAGCAGTACTTC. It specifies CASSPTGNSYEQYF. This rearrangement joins TRBV7-6 to TRBJ2-7; TRBD1 is a possible D gene (6 bases). This CDR3 is 14 amino acids long. V lost 5 bases and J 0 bases, leaving 11 bases between the germline ends. Looked up from germline, CDR1 is SGHVS and CDR2 is FNYEAQ.

The CDR3 loop reads CASSQTGTGDSPLHF. The CDR3, as DNA: TGTGCCAGCAGCCAGACCGGGACAGGGGATTCACCCCTCCACTTT. This chain joins TRBV3-1 (or the pseudogene TRBV3-2) and TRBJ1-6; 10 bases match TRBD1. The CDR3 sequence is 15 residues long. The ends lost 3 bases at V and 8 bases at J; junction bases unmatched: 4. Germline assignment: CDR1 LGHDT and CDR2 YNNKEL (reference sequence).

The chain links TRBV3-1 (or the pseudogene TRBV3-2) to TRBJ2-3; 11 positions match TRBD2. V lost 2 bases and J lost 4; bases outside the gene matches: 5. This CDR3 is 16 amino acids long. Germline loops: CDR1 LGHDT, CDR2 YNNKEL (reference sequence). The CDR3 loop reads CASSQNSGRAADTQYF. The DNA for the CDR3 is TGTGCCAGCAGCCAAAATAGCGGGAGGGCTGCAGATACGCAGTATTTT.

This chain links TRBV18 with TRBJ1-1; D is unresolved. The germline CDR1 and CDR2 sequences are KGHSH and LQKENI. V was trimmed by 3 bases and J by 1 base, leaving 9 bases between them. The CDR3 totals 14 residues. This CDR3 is CASSPTDGNTEAFF. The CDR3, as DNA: TGTGCCAGCTCACCCACGGACGGGAACACTGAAGCTTTCTTT.

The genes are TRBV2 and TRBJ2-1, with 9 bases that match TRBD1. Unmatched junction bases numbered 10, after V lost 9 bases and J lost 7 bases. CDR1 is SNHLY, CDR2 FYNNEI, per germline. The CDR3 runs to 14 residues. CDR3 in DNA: TGTGCCAGTACCGGGACAGGGTTTTTTAATGAGCAGTTCTTC. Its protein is CASTGTGFFNEQFF. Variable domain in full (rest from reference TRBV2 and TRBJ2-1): EPEVTQTPSHQVTQMGQEVILRCVPISNHLYFYWYRQILGQKVEFLVSFYNNEISEKSEIFDDQFSVERPDGSNFTLKIRSTKLEDSAMYFCASTGTGFFNEQFFGPGTRLTVL.

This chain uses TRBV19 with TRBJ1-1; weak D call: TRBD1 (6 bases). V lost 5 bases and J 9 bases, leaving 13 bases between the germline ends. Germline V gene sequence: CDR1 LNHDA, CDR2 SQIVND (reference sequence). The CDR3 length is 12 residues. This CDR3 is CASSQGRIKAFF. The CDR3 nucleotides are TGTGCCAGTAGTCAGGGGCGAATCAAAGCTTTCTTT.

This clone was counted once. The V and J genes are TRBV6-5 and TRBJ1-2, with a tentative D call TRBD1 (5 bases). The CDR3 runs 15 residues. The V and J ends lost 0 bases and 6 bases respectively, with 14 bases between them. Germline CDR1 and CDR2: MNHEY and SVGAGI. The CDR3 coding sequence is TGTGCCAGCAGTTACTCATCAGGGAGTAAGGATGGCTACACCTTC. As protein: CASSYSSGSKDGYTF.

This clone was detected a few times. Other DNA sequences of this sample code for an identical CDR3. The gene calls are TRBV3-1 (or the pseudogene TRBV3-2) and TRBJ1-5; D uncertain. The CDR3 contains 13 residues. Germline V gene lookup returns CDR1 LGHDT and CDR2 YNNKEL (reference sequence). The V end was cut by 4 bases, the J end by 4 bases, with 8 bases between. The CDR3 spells CASSPTDNQPQHF. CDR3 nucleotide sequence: TGTGCCAGCAGCCCTACGGATAATCAGCCCCAGCATTTT.